The clone carrying this T cell receptor beta chain has just a few counts. This was the immunoSEQ v3 assay. The protocol was immunoSEQ multiplex PCR, while the TCRdb copy is restricted to in-frame clones and leaves out a portion. In the table there are 20,000 to 25,000 clones, over 70% of which are singletons. Time point given: pre-treatment sample, taken before nivolumab and TIL therapy. Adults with stage 4 NSCLC were enrolled in a phase I trial. V lost 4 bases to trimming and J lost 0 bases, with 17 bases between them. The germline V gene has CDR1 MDHEN and CDR2 SYDVKM. The CDR3 runs 17 residues. This sample stems from a study of TIL therapy for anti-PD-1-resistant metastatic lung cancer.

The sequencing used blood, collected at baseline. V gene TRBV28 combines with J gene TRBJ2-3; D tentatively fits TRBD1 or TRBD2 (5 bases each). The clonotype originates from a person aged 25-80 years with non-small cell lung cancer. CDR3 protein: CASSSPLGDTSTDTQYF. As DNA, the CDR3 is TGTGCCAGCAGTTCGCCCCTGGGGGATACTAGCACAGATACGCAGTATTTT.